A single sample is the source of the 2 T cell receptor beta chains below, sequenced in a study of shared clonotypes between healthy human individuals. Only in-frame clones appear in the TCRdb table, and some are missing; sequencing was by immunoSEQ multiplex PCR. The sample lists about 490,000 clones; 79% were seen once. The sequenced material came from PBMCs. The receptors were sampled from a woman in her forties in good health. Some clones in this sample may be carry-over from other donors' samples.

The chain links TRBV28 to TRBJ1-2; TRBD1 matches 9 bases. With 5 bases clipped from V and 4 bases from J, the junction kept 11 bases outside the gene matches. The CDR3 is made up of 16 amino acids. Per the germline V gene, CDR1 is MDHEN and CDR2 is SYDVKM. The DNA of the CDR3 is TGTGCCAGCAGTACCCCCGGACAGGGGAGAATCTATGGCTACACCTTC. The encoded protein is CASSTPGQGRIYGYTF.

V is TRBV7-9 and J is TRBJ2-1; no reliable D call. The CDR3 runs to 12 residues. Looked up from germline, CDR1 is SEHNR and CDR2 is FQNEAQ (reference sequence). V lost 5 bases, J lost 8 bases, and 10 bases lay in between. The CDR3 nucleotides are TGTGCCAGCAGCCTTCAAACCTATGAGCAGTTCTTC. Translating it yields CASSLQTYEQFF.